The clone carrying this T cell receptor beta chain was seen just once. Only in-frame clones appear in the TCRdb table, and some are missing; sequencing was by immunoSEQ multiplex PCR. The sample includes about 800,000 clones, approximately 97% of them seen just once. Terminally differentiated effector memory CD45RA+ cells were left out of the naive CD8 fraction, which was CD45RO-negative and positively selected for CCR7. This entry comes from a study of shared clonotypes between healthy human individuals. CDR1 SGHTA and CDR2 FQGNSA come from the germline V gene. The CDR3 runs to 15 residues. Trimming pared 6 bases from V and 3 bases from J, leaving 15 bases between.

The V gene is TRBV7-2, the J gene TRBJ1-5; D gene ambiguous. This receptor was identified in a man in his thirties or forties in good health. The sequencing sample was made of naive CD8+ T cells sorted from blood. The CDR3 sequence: CASRQIPGNNQPQHF. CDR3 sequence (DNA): TGTGCCAGCAGGCAGATACCGGGAAACAATCAGCCCCAGCATTTT.